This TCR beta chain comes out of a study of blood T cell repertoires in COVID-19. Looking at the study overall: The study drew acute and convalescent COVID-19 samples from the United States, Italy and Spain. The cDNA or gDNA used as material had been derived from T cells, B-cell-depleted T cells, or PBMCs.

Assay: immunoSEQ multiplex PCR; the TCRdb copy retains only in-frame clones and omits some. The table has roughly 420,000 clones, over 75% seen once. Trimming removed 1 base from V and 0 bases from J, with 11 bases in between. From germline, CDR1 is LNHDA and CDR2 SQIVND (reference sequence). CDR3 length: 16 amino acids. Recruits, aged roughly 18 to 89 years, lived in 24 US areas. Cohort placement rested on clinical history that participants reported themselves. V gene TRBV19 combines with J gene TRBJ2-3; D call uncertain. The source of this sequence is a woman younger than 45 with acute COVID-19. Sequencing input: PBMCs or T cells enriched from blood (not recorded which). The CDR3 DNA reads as TGTGCCAGTAGTATAGGTACAGCCCCTAGCACAGATACGCAGTATTTT. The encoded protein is CASSIGTAPSTDTQYF.